This TCR beta chain was sequenced during a study of T cells of healthy individuals. One entry per CDR3 protein results from TCRdb running MiXCR on the 5' RACE reads. The table lists about 60,000 distinct CDR3 sequences, roughly 15% of them singletons. V was clipped by 1 base and J by 0 bases, with 10 bases between them. Germline CDR1 and CDR2: SQVTM and ANQGSEA. There are 15 residues in the CDR3. This clonotype was seen a handful of times. This sequence was found in a human donor in good health. The chain recombines TRBV29-1 with TRBJ2-1; D is possibly TRBD2 (6 bases). The CDR3 region has the DNA TGCAGCGTTGAAGTTCTAGCGCGCTCCTACAATGAGCAGTTCTTC. Protein sequence: CSVEVLARSYNEQFF.